Each of the 11 T cell receptor beta chains below was sequenced from the same sample in a study of OX40 agonist ivuxolimab in advanced cancers. Sequencing was performed with immunoSEQ multiplex PCR; in TCRdb, only in-frame clones are kept and a portion is missing. Of 60,000 to 80,000 clones in the sample, about 82% were seen once. Sequences were derived from CD4+ or CD8+ T cells sorted from blood, sampled in a trial of the OX40 agonist ivuxolimab. The receptor source for this set is an adult with an advanced solid tumor such as melanoma, head and neck, liver or kidney cancer.

The chain links TRBV5-5 to TRBJ2-7, with 8 bases identical to TRBD1. The germline V gene encodes CDR1 SGHKS and CDR2 YYEKEE (reference sequence). The CDR3 loop spans 14 amino acids. V trimming: 3 bases; J trimming: 6 bases; junction bases outside the gene matches: 8. This CDR3 is CASSWGDRMGEQYF. CDR3 DNA sequence: TGTGCCAGCAGCTGGGGGGACAGGATGGGCGAGCAGTACTTC.

This chain joins TRBV9 and TRBJ2-3; 9 nucleotides align to TRBD2. Germline CDR1 and CDR2: SGDLS and YYNGEE. With V trimmed by 0 bases and J by 2 bases, 10 bases remained unmatched. The CDR3 has 18 amino acids. CDR3 nucleotide sequence: TGTGCCAGCAGCGTAGGGTTAGTAGCGGGGGCGTTCACAGATACGCAGTATTTT. Protein: CASSVGLVAGAFTDTQYF.

This chain uses TRBV5-1 with TRBJ1-2, with 7 bases lining up with TRBD1. The trim removed 4 bases at V and 8 bases at J, leaving 11 bases unmatched. This CDR3 has 14 amino acids. CDR1 SGHRS and CDR2 YFSETQ come from the germline V gene. Here the CDR3 DNA reads TGCGCCAGCAGCGAAAGTACAGGGGTAGGAGGCTACACCTTC. Its protein product is CASSESTGVGGYTF.

In this sample, this clone turned up a few times. The chain employs TRBV5-8 and TRBJ1-2; a weak D match, TRBD1 (5 bases). CDR3 length equals 13 residues. Trimming removed 1 base from V and 4 bases from J, with 8 bases in between. CDR1 SGHTS and CDR2 YDEGEE come from the germline V gene. The CDR3: CASSLPTGYGYTF. The CDR3, as DNA: TGTGCCAGCAGCTTGCCTACAGGCTATGGCTACACCTTC.

This chain connects TRBV7-8 to TRBJ1-3, with 9 bases fitting TRBD1. J lost 1 base, V lost 8 bases, and 9 bases had no gene match. Germline CDR1 is SGHVS and CDR2 is FQNEAQ. This CDR3 spans 16 amino acids. The CDR3 protein is CASGLRDRVSGNTIYF. The DNA for the CDR3 is TGTGCCAGCGGACTGAGGGACAGGGTTTCTGGAAACACCATATATTTT.

The chain has TRBV30 and TRBJ2-1, with TRBD2 as a possible D gene (6 bases). Trimming stripped 4 bases from V and 5 bases from J, with 24 bases between. CDR3 length equals 17 residues. Germline assignment: CDR1 GTSNPN and CDR2 SVGIG (reference sequence). CDR3 coding DNA: TGTGCCTGGACCGACTGGGGTTTCGCGGGGAGAGACAATGAGCAGTTCTTC. It codes for CAWTDWGFAGRDNEQFF.

The chain carries TRBV28 and TRBJ1-2, with a tentative D call TRBD1 (5 bases). Germline V gives CDR1 MDHEN, CDR2 SYDVKM. This CDR3 contains 13 residues. V was shortened by 7 bases and J by 5 bases, with 14 bases between the two germline ends. The CDR3 is CASTLLGEYGYTF. The DNA of the CDR3 is TGTGCCAGCACCCTTCTAGGGGAATATGGCTACACCTTC.

J is TRBJ2-1 and V is TRBV27, with a possible D match to TRBD2 (6 bases). Per germline, CDR1 MNHEY and CDR2 SMNVEV (reference sequence). V was trimmed by 8 bases and J by 2 bases, leaving 13 bases between them. This CDR3 is 14 amino acids long. As DNA, the CDR3 is TGTGCCAGCCGCCGGGACTTAACCTACAATGAGCAGTTCTTC. Translating gives CASRRDLTYNEQFF.

The V and J genes are TRBV9 and TRBJ2-7, with 7 bases identical to TRBD2. Germline V gene sequence: CDR1 SGDLS, CDR2 YYNGEE. V shed 8 bases, J shed 5 bases, and the junction held 7 bases outside the gene matches. The CDR3 sequence is 12 residues long. The CDR3 spells CARGGVDDEQYF. The CDR3 DNA sequence: TGTGCCAGGGGGGGGGTTGATGACGAGCAGTACTTC.

The chain combines TRBV7-3 with TRBJ2-1, with D perhaps matching TRBD1 (6 bases). Germline loops: CDR1 SGHTA, CDR2 FQGTGA. The CDR3 is made up of 13 amino acids. Trimming took off 6 bases at V and 2 bases at J, with 8 bases between the two ends. The CDR3 sequence: CASRGDTYNEQFF. The CDR3 DNA reads TGTGCCAGCAGGGGGGACACCTACAATGAGCAGTTCTTC. Full variable domain (outside the CDR3, taken from reference TRBV7-3 and TRBJ2-1): GAGVSQTPSNKVTEKGKYVELRCDPISGHTALYWYRQSLGQGPEFLIYFQGTGAADDSGLPNDRFFAVRPEGSVSTLKIQRTERGDSAVYLCASRGDTYNEQFFGPGTRLTVL.

The chain recombines TRBV6-4 with TRBJ2-7, with 8 bases matching TRBD1. Germline CDR1 and CDR2: MRHNA and SNTAGT. This CDR3 contains 13 residues. Trimming took 11 bases from V and 3 from J; bases not matched to a gene: 9. Written as DNA, the CDR3 is TGTGCCGTACAACAGGGGGGATACTACGAGCAGTACTTC. Its translation is CAVQQGGYYEQYF.